A single sample is the source of the 29 T cell receptor beta chains below, sequenced in a study of blood T cell repertoires in COVID-19. Assay: immunoSEQ multiplex PCR; the TCRdb copy retains only in-frame clones and omits some. Counted here are about 200,000 clones, around 90% occurring once; the ten biggest clones make up around 2%. The sequenced material came from PBMCs or T cells enriched from blood (not recorded which). Receptors were obtained from a woman aged 25 to 39 who had recovered from COVID-19.

V usage is TRBV11-3 and J usage is TRBJ2-7; TRBD2 aligns across 8 bases. The CDR3 contains 13 residues. With 8 bases clipped from V and 5 bases from J, the junction kept 8 bases outside the gene matches. CDR1 is SGHNT and CDR2 is YENEEA in the germline V gene. The CDR3 DNA reads as TGTGCCAGCGGACCGGGAGGGCCCAACGAGCAGTACTTC. It specifies CASGPGGPNEQYF.

Only one count was recorded for this clone. The same CDR3 is also encoded by other DNA sequences in this sample. The chain joins TRBV9 to TRBJ1-1, with D hard to call. Deletions cut 3 bases from V and 0 bases from J, with 6 bases between. The CDR3 is made up of 13 amino acids. Germline CDR1 and CDR2: SGDLS and YYNGEE. CDR3 nucleotides: TGTGCCAGCAGCGGACAAATGAACACTGAAGCTTTCTTT. It encodes CASSGQMNTEAFF.

The chain joins TRBV18 to TRBJ2-3; D is uncertain. Germline CDR1 is KGHSH and CDR2 is LQKENI. Trimming stripped 6 bases from V and 0 bases from J, with 4 bases between. The CDR3 contains 12 residues. CDR3 sequence: CASSPSTDTQYF. CDR3 sequence (DNA): TGTGCCAGCTCTCCTAGCACAGATACGCAGTATTTT.

By share, this clone counts as medium-sized. The chain links TRBV5-3 to TRBJ2-2, with 7 bases matching TRBD2. TRBV5-3 is treated as an ORF (open reading frame) with a function not yet certain. Losses at the gene ends were 2 bases for V and 7 bases for J; bases not matched to a gene: 5. CDR3 length equals 14 residues. This CDR3 is CARSFGLGLGELFF. Written as DNA, the CDR3 is TGTGCCAGAAGCTTCGGACTAGGGCTCGGGGAGCTGTTTTTT.

The chain combines TRBV5-1 with TRBJ2-1, with 13 bases matching TRBD2. This CDR3 is built from 14 residues. Germline CDR1 reads SGHRS; CDR2 reads YFSETQ. V was pared by 6 bases and J by 9 bases, with 6 bases of the junction left unmatched. The CDR3 DNA follows: TGCGCCAGCACACTAGCGGGGGGGCCGAGTGAGCAGTTCTTC. This sequence encodes CASTLAGGPSEQFF.

This clone was seen a single time. This sequence joins TRBV4-3 and TRBJ1-6; D not certain. In germline, CDR1 is LGHNA, CDR2 YSLEER. The CDR3 is 18 residues long. Trimming left V 0 bases short and J 0 bases short, with 12 bases between. CDR3 loop: CASSQDRAASSYNSPLHF. The CDR3, as DNA: TGCGCCAGCAGCCAAGATCGAGCAGCTAGCTCCTATAATTCACCCCTCCACTTT.

This clone is a singleton in its sample. The chain couples TRBV11-2 to TRBJ2-5, with 8 bases matching TRBD2. Germline assignment: CDR1 SGHAT and CDR2 FQNNGV. J was trimmed by 7 bases and V by 2 bases; bases with no gene match: 15. This CDR3 has 17 residues. CDR3 protein: CASSLPTSDRASGTQYF. CDR3 nucleotide sequence: TGTGCCAGCAGCTTACCGACTAGCGACCGCGCCTCGGGGACCCAGTACTTC.

The J gene is TRBJ1-1, the V gene TRBV12-3 or TRBV12-4; 7 nucleotides match TRBD1. V shed 3 bases and J 4 bases; nucleotides not matched to a gene: 2. CDR3 size: 13 residues. The CDR3 DNA reads TGTGCCAGCAGTTTGAGGGGGCTCACTGAAGCTTTCTTT. Encoded protein: CASSLRGLTEAFF.

V usage is TRBV15 and J usage is TRBJ2-2; D remains ambiguous. CDR1 LNHNV and CDR2 YYDKDF come from the germline V gene (reference sequence). The CDR3 contains 16 residues. Trimming pared 8 bases from V and 1 base from J, leaving 17 bases between. CDR3 nucleotides: TGTGCCACCCTACCCCGAGACAAAGGGAACACCGGGGAGCTGTTTTTT. This translates into CATLPRDKGNTGELFF.

J is TRBJ2-7 and V is TRBV19, with D possibly matching TRBD2 (6 bases). The CDR3 has 15 amino acids. Germline values: CDR1 LNHDA, CDR2 SQIVND (reference sequence). Trimming took off 0 bases at V and 3 bases at J, with 12 bases between the two ends. CDR3 nucleotide sequence: TGTGCCAGTAGTATAGATCCCCGGGACTTCTACGAGCAGTACTTC. Translating it yields CASSIDPRDFYEQYF.

V is TRBV30 and J is TRBJ2-5; tentative D call: TRBD2 (7 bases). Germline assignment: CDR1 GTSNPN and CDR2 SVGIG (reference sequence). V lost 6 bases and J lost 4, with 12 bases in between. CDR3 length: 12 residues. The CDR3 DNA reads as TGTGCCTGCAGAAGGGGGGGAGAGACCCAGTACTTC. Translated, it gives CACRRGGETQYF.

The chain links TRBV5-1 to TRBJ2-3, with D possibly TRBD1 on 6 matching bases. The length of the CDR3 is 15 residues. Germline lookup yields CDR1 SGHRS and CDR2 YFSETQ. Trimming took 4 bases from V and 2 from J, leaving 14 bases between them. CDR3 DNA sequence: TGCGCCAGCAGCGATTTCGGACAGCTCACAGATACGCAGTATTTT. It specifies CASSDFGQLTDTQYF.

This chain connects TRBV30 to TRBJ2-3; 9 positions agree with TRBD1. Germline V gene data show CDR1 as GTSNPN and CDR2 as SVGIG (reference sequence). V dropped 4 bases and J dropped 3; count of bases not matched to a gene: 8. CDR3 length: 15 amino acids. The CDR3, as DNA: TGTGCCTGGAAGGGGACAGGGCTGGGGACAGATACGCAGTATTTT. This translates into CAWKGTGLGTDTQYF.

The rearrangement joins TRBV12-3 or TRBV12-4 to TRBJ1-2, with D unresolved. With 4 bases removed from V and 2 bases from J, the gap between germline ends came to 8 bases. CDR3 length equals 13 residues. The CDR3 DNA reads TGTGCCAGCAGTTCGGGAGTCAACTATGGCTACACCTTC. This codes for CASSSGVNYGYTF.

CDR3 nucleotides: TGTGCCAGCAGCCAAGATGGGACTAGAAATGAGCAGTTCTTC. Protein sequence: CASSQDGTRNEQFF. The V and J genes are TRBV4-2 and TRBJ2-1; 8 bases match TRBD2. V shed 0 bases and J 7 bases; nucleotides not matched to a gene: 2. Germline V gene sequence: CDR1 LGHNA, CDR2 YNFKEQ. The CDR3 runs 14 residues.

This chain links TRBV29-1 with TRBJ1-1, with 8 positions matching TRBD1. V lost 6 bases and J lost 6; bases outside the gene matches: 6. This CDR3 is built from 12 residues. Germline CDR1 and CDR2: SQVTM and ANQGSEA. CDR3 in DNA: TGCAGCGTCACAGGGGGGAGATCTGAAGCTTTCTTT. This codes for CSVTGGRSEAFF.

The chain joins TRBV4-3 to TRBJ1-4; D unresolved. This CDR3 is 17 amino acids long. Trimming removed 0 bases at V and 4 bases at J, with 15 bases between. Germline V gene sequence: CDR1 LGHNA, CDR2 YSLEER. This CDR3 is CASSQEIMRESNEKLFF. In nucleotides, the CDR3 is TGCGCCAGCAGCCAAGAAATAATGCGGGAAAGTAATGAAAAACTGTTTTTT.

The chain uses TRBV21-1 and TRBJ1-5; the DNA was not used to check the table's D call, TRBD1. TRBV21-1 is described as a pseudogene. The CDR3 spans 13 residues. CDR3 DNA: TGTGCCAAACAGGGATATAGCAATCAGCCCCAGCATTTT. Translating gives CAKQGYSNQPQHF.

The chain has TRBV9 and TRBJ1-5, with D possibly TRBD1 on 5 matching bases. Germline V gene data show CDR1 as SGDLS and CDR2 as YYNGEE. Deletions cut 0 bases from V and 4 bases from J, with 11 bases between. This CDR3 has 15 amino acids. The DNA of the CDR3 is TGTGCCAGCAGCGTAGAAACAGGCTTAAATCAGCCCCAGCATTTT. Translated, it gives CASSVETGLNQPQHF.

The gene calls are TRBV28 and TRBJ1-6, with TRBD1 matching 9 bases. The CDR3 extends over 15 amino acids. In germline, CDR1 is MDHEN, CDR2 SYDVKM. The V segment lost 6 bases and the J segment 8 bases; nucleotides outside the gene matches: 8. This CDR3 reads CASRLTGGRYSPLHF. CDR3 nucleotide sequence: TGTGCCAGCAGACTAACAGGGGGCAGGTATTCACCCCTCCACTTT. Using reference TRBV28 and TRBJ1-6 for the parts outside the CDR3, the full variable domain is DVKVTQSSRYLVKRTGEKVFLECVQDMDHENMFWYRQDPGLGLRLIYFSYDVKMKEKGDIPEGYSVSREKKERFSLILESASTNQTSMYLCASRLTGGRYSPLHFGNGTRLTVT.

This clone was counted between two and nine times. The gene calls are TRBV6-6 and TRBJ1-1; 8 positions agree with TRBD1. The trim removed 4 bases at V and 3 bases at J, leaving 7 bases unmatched. The CDR3 is made up of 15 amino acids. The germline V gene encodes CDR1 MNHNY and CDR2 SVGAGI (reference sequence). This CDR3 reads CASSFEGQAYTEAFF. DNA for the CDR3: TGTGCCAGCAGTTTCGAGGGACAGGCTTACACTGAAGCTTTCTTT.

The CDR3 DNA sequence: TGTGCCACCAGTGATTCAGGGGGTTTCAGTCAGCCCCAGCATTTT. Its translation: CATSDSGGFSQPQHF. J is TRBJ1-5 and V is TRBV24-1, with TRBD1 matching 7 bases. V gave up 2 bases and J gave up 6 bases; unmatched junction bases: 6. The CDR3 has 15 amino acids. Germline assignment: CDR1 KGHDR and CDR2 SFDVKD.

The rearrangement uses TRBV4-2 and TRBJ1-2; 9 bases align to TRBD1. Germline V gives CDR1 LGHNA, CDR2 YNFKEQ. The V segment lost 3 bases and the J segment 4 bases; nucleotides outside the gene matches: 6. CDR3 length: 15 residues. The CDR3 DNA reads as TGTGCCAGCAGCCAGGTGGGACAGGGCGTCTATGGCTACACCTTC. Protein: CASSQVGQGVYGYTF.

The chain is built from TRBV5-4 and TRBJ1-3; weak D call: TRBD1 (6 bases). The CDR3 loop spans 16 amino acids. Germline-derived CDR1 and CDR2 are SGHNT and YYREEE (reference sequence). The V end lost 3 bases, the J end lost 0 bases, and 13 bases lay between the germline ends. This CDR3 is CASSSQRGGSGNTIYF. In DNA, the CDR3 is TGTGCCAGCAGCTCCCAAAGGGGGGGCTCTGGAAACACCATATATTTT.

This clone was counted many times. The chain couples TRBV28 to TRBJ2-1, with D perhaps TRBD1 (5 bases). Germline assignment: CDR1 MDHEN and CDR2 SYDVKM. The CDR3 totals 18 residues. V was cut by 7 bases and J by 0 bases, with 22 bases left in between. The CDR3 spells CASIPDSPGTSSYNEQFF. The CDR3 coding sequence is TGTGCCAGCATCCCCGACAGCCCTGGAACAAGCTCCTACAATGAGCAGTTCTTC.

The V call is TRBV14, the J call TRBJ1-1; tentative D call: TRBD1 (5 bases). Germline CDR1 reads SGHDN; CDR2 reads FVKESK. The CDR3 contains 13 residues. The V end lost 0 bases, the J end lost 13 bases, and 15 bases lay between the germline ends. CDR3 DNA: TGTGCCAGCAGCCAAGATTCGTATACAAGGGGTTTCTTT. This translates into CASSQDSYTRGFF.

This sequence joins TRBV6-5 and TRBJ1-5, with 8 nucleotides matching TRBD1. The V and J ends lost 6 bases and 4 bases, in that order; junction bases with no gene match: 5. The germline V gene has CDR1 MNHEY and CDR2 SVGAGI. CDR3 length: 14 amino acids. CDR3 in amino acids: CASRMTGENQPQHF. The DNA of the CDR3 is TGTGCCAGCAGGATGACAGGGGAGAATCAGCCCCAGCATTTT.

The rearrangement uses TRBV19 and TRBJ1-5; D ambiguous. Deletions cut 5 bases from V and 3 bases from J, with 8 bases between. Per germline, CDR1 LNHDA and CDR2 SQIVND (reference sequence). This CDR3 has 13 residues. This chain's CDR3 is CASSLLYNQPQHF. As DNA, the CDR3 is TGTGCCAGTAGTCTCCTATACAATCAGCCCCAGCATTTT. The full variable domain, its missing parts supplied by reference TRBV19 and TRBJ1-5, is DGGITQSPKYLFRKEGQNVTLSCEQNLNHDAMYWYRQDPGQGLRLIYYSQIVNDFQKGDIAEGYSVSREKKESFPLTVTSAQKNPTAFYLCASSLLYNQPQHFGDGTRLSIL.

The J gene is TRBJ1-2, the V gene TRBV19; D call uncertain. V lost 3 bases and J 4 bases, leaving 3 bases between the germline ends. CDR3 size: 11 residues. Germline-derived CDR1 and CDR2 are LNHDA and SQIVND (reference sequence). The CDR3 coding sequence is TGTGCCAGTAGTATCGGCTATGGCTACACCTTC. Translating gives CASSIGYGYTF.